The clone carrying this T cell receptor (beta chain) was observed a few times. The data stem from a study of blood T cells in healthy people across ages. The authors ran a second PCR of 7 to 11 cycles using a sample-barcoded 5' primer and a J-beta primer mix. TCRdb recomputed calls from the 5' RACE reads with MiXCR, one row per CDR3 protein. The table has roughly 1,500,000 distinct CDR3 sequences, approximately 38% seen once. Germline V gene lookup returns CDR1 SEHNR and CDR2 FQNEAQ (reference sequence). Trimming removed 4 bases at V and 0 bases at J, with 13 bases between. This CDR3 has 15 residues. The receptor was derived from a woman between 18 and 30 years old in good health. Sequencing was performed on blood. The gene calls are TRBV7-9 and TRBJ2-7; D is uncertain. The CDR3 DNA is TGTGCCAGCAGCTACCCGACACGAGTCTCCTACGAGCAGTACTTC. Translating gives CASSYPTRVSYEQYF.